A single sample gave rise to the 14 T cell receptor beta chains below, sequenced in a study of control samples from healthy donors and cancer patients. TCRdb's copy holds only in-frame clones and misses some; the assay was immunoSEQ multiplex PCR. Seen here are about 200,000 clones, about 90% observed once, and the top ten hold 1.5% to 2%. Input material: blood. These receptors all come from a man aged 25 to 40 in good health.

A single count supports this clone. This CDR3 reads CASSELGQTYSPLHF. The CDR3 DNA reads TGTGCCAGCAGTGAATTGGGACAGACCTATTCACCCCTCCACTTT. The V and J genes are TRBV25-1 and TRBJ1-6; 7 bases agree with TRBD1. After removal of 1 base from V and 8 bases from J, the junction contained 5 bases not matched to a gene. This CDR3 comprises 15 residues. CDR1 is MGHDK and CDR2 is SYGVNS in the germline V gene.

J is TRBJ2-3 and V is TRBV5-1; TRBD2 aligns across 9 bases. The CDR3 contains 15 residues. With V trimmed by 4 bases and J by 2 bases, 5 bases remained unmatched. Germline CDR1 SGHRS, CDR2 YFSETQ. This chain's CDR3 is CASSPVAGDTDTQYF. The DNA for the CDR3 is TGCGCCAGCAGCCCCGTAGCGGGGGACACAGATACGCAGTATTTT.

This clone was detected only a few times. The chain has TRBV10-2 and TRBJ1-6; TRBD1 matches 7 bases. CDR1 and CDR2 from the germline V gene are WSHSY and SAAADI. This CDR3 comprises 15 residues. V gave up 6 bases and J gave up 5 bases; unmatched junction bases: 7. The CDR3 nucleotides read TGCGCCAGCAGAGTGGGGACAGAGGATAATTCACCCCTCCACTTT. Translated: CASRVGTEDNSPLHF.

This chain uses TRBV6-5 with TRBJ1-1, with 7 bases aligning to TRBD1. V lost 6 bases, J lost 1 base, and 8 bases stayed unmatched. Looked up from germline, CDR1 is MNHEY and CDR2 is SVGAGI. CDR3 length equals 15 residues. CDR3 in amino acids: CASRSGTAKNTEAFF. CDR3 DNA sequence: TGTGCCAGCAGGAGCGGGACAGCCAAGAACACTGAAGCTTTCTTT.

The chain has TRBV5-1 and TRBJ2-2, with 8 bases fitting TRBD1. V shed 3 bases and J 7 bases; nucleotides not matched to a gene: 5. This CDR3 is 14 amino acids long. Germline CDR1 SGHRS, CDR2 YFSETQ. DNA of the CDR3: TGCGCCAGCAGCTCAGGGGGCCCCAACGGGGAGCTGTTTTTT. Translated, it gives CASSSGGPNGELFF.

The chain has TRBV19 and TRBJ1-1; unclear D gene. Germline V lookup: CDR1 LNHDA, CDR2 SQIVND (reference sequence). V lost 5 bases and J lost 3, with 10 bases in between. CDR3 length equals 13 residues. The CDR3 coding sequence is TGTGCCAGTAGTTCCACCTTGGACACTGAAGCTTTCTTT. As protein: CASSSTLDTEAFF.

V usage is TRBV18 and J usage is TRBJ2-1, with 10 nucleotides matching TRBD2. This CDR3 comprises 15 residues. After removal of 4 bases from V and 4 bases from J, the junction contained 4 bases not matched to a gene. Germline V CDR1 and CDR2: KGHSH, LQKENI. The chain's CDR3 is CASSRTSGEYNEQFF. DNA of the CDR3: TGTGCCAGCTCACGGACTAGCGGAGAGTACAATGAGCAGTTCTTC.

The gene calls are TRBV27 and TRBJ2-4; D is undetermined. CDR1 and CDR2 from the germline V gene are MNHEY and SMNVEV (reference sequence). The CDR3 has 13 residues. Trimming pared 6 bases from V and 7 bases from J, leaving 13 bases between. CDR3 region: CASSYTPQNIQYF. In DNA, the CDR3 is TGTGCCAGCAGCTACACGCCACAGAACATTCAGTACTTC.

V is TRBV18 and J is TRBJ2-2; D is undetermined. Deletions cut 0 bases from V and 6 bases from J, with 8 bases between. From germline, CDR1 is KGHSH and CDR2 LQKENI. This CDR3 spans 14 amino acids. DNA for the CDR3: TGTGCCAGCTCACCACCTAAGATGGCCGGGGAGCTGTTTTTT. It yields the protein CASSPPKMAGELFF.

The rearrangement links TRBV5-1 to TRBJ2-3; 9 positions agree with TRBD2. V lost 5 bases and J lost 2; bases outside the gene matches: 6. Germline V gene lookup returns CDR1 SGHRS and CDR2 YFSETQ. This CDR3 is built from 15 residues. In DNA form, the CDR3 reads TGCGCCAGCAGTAAGGAGCGGGGGGACACAGATACGCAGTATTTT. Translation gives CASSKERGDTDTQYF.

The chain combines TRBV12-1 with TRBJ1-2; the D call of TRBD1 is as the table states it, not checked on the DNA. TRBV12-1 is recorded as a pseudogene. CDR3 size: 12 residues. DNA for the CDR3: TGTGCCAGCAGAGAAGGGGACTATGGCTACACCTTC. Protein product: CASREGDYGYTF.

About this clone itself: An end of the junction does not agree with germline; a read error may underlie this. The CDR3 nucleotides are TGTGCCAGCAGTCGCCGCGCGGCCGGGGCTAAGTATGGCTACACCTTC. Translation gives CASSRRAAGAKYGYTF. The rearrangement links TRBV28 to TRBJ1-2; a weak D match, TRBD1 (5 bases). Germline V CDR1 and CDR2: MDHEN, SYDVKM. The CDR3 is 16 amino acids.

The V and J genes are TRBV6-5 and TRBJ2-4, with 7 bases identical to TRBD1. V dropped 7 bases and J dropped 1; count of bases not matched to a gene: 4. The CDR3 has 14 residues. Germline CDR1 MNHEY, CDR2 SVGAGI. CDR3 DNA sequence: TGTGCCAGCAAAAAACAGGGGGCCAAAAACATTCAGTACTTC. Translation: CASKKQGAKNIQYF.

The chain combines TRBV11-2 with TRBJ2-5; D not certain. With 2 bases removed from V and 3 bases from J, the gap between germline ends came to 7 bases. CDR3 length: 13 amino acids. Germline lookup yields CDR1 SGHAT and CDR2 FQNNGV. CDR3 bases: TGTGCCAGCAGCTTAACTAACAAAGAGACCCAGTACTTC. Its translation is CASSLTNKETQYF.